The 8 T cell receptor beta chains below come from one sample, sequenced in a study of cytomegalovirus exposure and HLA in healthy donors. In the PCR, 60 Vbeta and 13 Jbeta primers were used. The data were produced by immunoSEQ multiplex PCR, yet TCRdb's version contains in-frame clones alone and is incomplete. The table shows some 200,000 clones, with roughly a tenth occurring only once. Sequenced input: PBMCs. The receptor set was obtained from a young woman in good health and CMV-seropositive.

This chain joins TRBV18 and TRBJ2-2; D remains ambiguous. V lost 1 base to trimming and J lost 1 base, with 13 bases between them. This CDR3 has 17 residues. CDR1 and CDR2 from the germline V gene are KGHSH and LQKENI. The CDR3 sequence: CASSPLRVSMNTGELFF. The DNA for the CDR3 is TGTGCCAGCTCACCACTTCGGGTCTCTATGAACACCGGGGAGCTGTTTTTT.

This clone has a handful of counts. This rearrangement joins TRBV6-5 to TRBJ2-2, with unresolved D. The CDR3 spans 16 residues. V was pared by 2 bases and J by 6 bases, with 16 bases between. Germline V gene sequence: CDR1 MNHEY, CDR2 SVGAGI. The CDR3 sequence: CASSYGSPLVAGELFF. The CDR3 DNA is TGTGCCAGCAGTTACGGCAGTCCCCTAGTCGCCGGGGAGCTGTTTTTT.

CDR3 DNA sequence: TGTGCCAGCAGTTACTCTCCAGAAATCTATGGCTACACCTTC. Translating it yields CASSYSPEIYGYTF. The chain links TRBV6-5 to TRBJ1-2, with D unresolved. This CDR3 has 14 residues. Germline values: CDR1 MNHEY, CDR2 SVGAGI. V was pared by 0 bases and J by 4 bases, with 9 bases between.

The genes are TRBV2 and TRBJ2-7, with 7 bases aligning to TRBD1. CDR3 length: 15 residues. V lost 6 bases to trimming and J lost 6 bases; unmatched junction nucleotides: 14. Per germline, CDR1 SNHLY and CDR2 FYNNEI. CDR3 in DNA: TGTGCCAGCAGCTCGGTACAGGGGATTCTAGCCGAGCAGTACTTC. This codes for CASSSVQGILAEQYF.

The chain combines TRBV5-4 with TRBJ1-1; a possible D gene is TRBD1 (6 bases). Trimming took off 6 bases at V and 3 bases at J, with 15 bases between the two ends. This CDR3 contains 14 residues. Germline CDR1 SGHNT, CDR2 YYREEE (reference sequence). The CDR3 protein is CASTSFEGDTEAFF. The CDR3 coding sequence is TGTGCCAGCACCTCCTTTGAGGGGGACACTGAAGCTTTCTTT.

V and J are TRBV5-1 and TRBJ1-1, with D perhaps matching TRBD1 (5 bases). Trimming took 4 bases from V and 7 from J, leaving 17 bases between them. This CDR3 has 14 amino acids. Per germline, CDR1 SGHRS and CDR2 YFSETQ. As DNA, the CDR3 is TGCGCCAGCAGCGGAGGGACGGCCGGAGATGAAGCTTTCTTT. Translated: CASSGGTAGDEAFF.

The chain couples TRBV5-5 to TRBJ2-7; D perhaps matches TRBD2 (6 bases). Germline V gene sequence: CDR1 SGHKS, CDR2 YYEKEE (reference sequence). This CDR3 has 14 residues. The ends were cut back, 3 bases at V and 0 bases at J, with 10 bases in the middle. The CDR3 DNA follows: TGTGCCAGCAGCTCATTCGGGGGCTCCTACGAGCAGTACTTC. Amino acid sequence: CASSSFGGSYEQYF.

This chain uses TRBV7-9 with TRBJ1-5, with D possibly matching TRBD1 (5 bases). CDR3 length: 14 residues. The V gene's germline CDR1 is SEHNR and CDR2 FQNEAQ (reference sequence). V was clipped by 3 bases and J by 7 bases, with 13 bases between them. The CDR3 loop reads CASSFGPAGQPQHF. CDR3 sequence (DNA): TGTGCCAGCAGCTTTGGCCCCGCAGGGCAGCCCCAGCATTTT.